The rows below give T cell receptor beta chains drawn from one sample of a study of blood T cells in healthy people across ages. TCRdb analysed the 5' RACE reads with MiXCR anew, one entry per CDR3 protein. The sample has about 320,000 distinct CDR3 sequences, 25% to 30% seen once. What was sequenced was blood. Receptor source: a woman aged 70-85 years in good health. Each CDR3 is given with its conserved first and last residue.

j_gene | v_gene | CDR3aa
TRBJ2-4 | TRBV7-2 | CASSLDRGDIQYF
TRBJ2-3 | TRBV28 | CASSLLGRWGHRASSTDTQYF
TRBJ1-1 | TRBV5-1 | CASSPRQYTEAFF
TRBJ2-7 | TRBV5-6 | CASSLGQLTYEQYF
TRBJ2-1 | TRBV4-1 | CASSQSSARPHEQFF
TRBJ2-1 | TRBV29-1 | CSVQNPSGRARNEQFF
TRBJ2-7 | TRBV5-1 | CASSGQGADSREQYF
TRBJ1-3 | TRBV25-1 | CASSEGGSGNTIYF
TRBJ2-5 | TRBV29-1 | CSVAGSQGYQETQYF
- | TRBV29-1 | CSVKSSYEQYF
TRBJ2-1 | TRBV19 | CASSMGSISYNEQFF
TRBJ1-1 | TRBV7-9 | CASSLVTNTEAFF
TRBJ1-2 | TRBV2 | CASSAYMAYGYTF
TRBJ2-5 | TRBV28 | CASSVGTVETQYF
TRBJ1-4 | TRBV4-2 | CASSLEEGANEKLFF
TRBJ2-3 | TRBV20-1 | CSAIPGQESTDTQYF
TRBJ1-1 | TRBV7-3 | CASSLNGGRKDTEAFF
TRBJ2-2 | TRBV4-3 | CASKVWELDGELFF
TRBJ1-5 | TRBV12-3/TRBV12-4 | CASSLAWGEEQPQHF
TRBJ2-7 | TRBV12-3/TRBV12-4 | CASSLVGTGGAEQYF
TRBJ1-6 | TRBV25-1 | CASSEPGSYNSPLHF
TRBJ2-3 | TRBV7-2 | CASSLAAGGGGDTDTQYF
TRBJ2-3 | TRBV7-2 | CASSVSGVTDTQYF
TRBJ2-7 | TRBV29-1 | CSATGREYEQYF
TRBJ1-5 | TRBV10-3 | CAISEAAGGNQPQHF
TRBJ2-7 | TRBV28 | CASRPGLPSSYEQYF
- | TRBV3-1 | CASSQRASGGETQYF
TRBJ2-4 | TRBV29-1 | CSVKTGKGNIQYF
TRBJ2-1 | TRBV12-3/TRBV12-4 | CASSLRDRDNNEQFF
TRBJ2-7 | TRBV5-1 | CASSLDKKYEQYF
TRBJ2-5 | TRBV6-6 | CASSHRGQETQYF
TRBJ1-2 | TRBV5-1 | CASSLQGSGYTF
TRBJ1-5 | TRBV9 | CASSATGTGRGQPQHF